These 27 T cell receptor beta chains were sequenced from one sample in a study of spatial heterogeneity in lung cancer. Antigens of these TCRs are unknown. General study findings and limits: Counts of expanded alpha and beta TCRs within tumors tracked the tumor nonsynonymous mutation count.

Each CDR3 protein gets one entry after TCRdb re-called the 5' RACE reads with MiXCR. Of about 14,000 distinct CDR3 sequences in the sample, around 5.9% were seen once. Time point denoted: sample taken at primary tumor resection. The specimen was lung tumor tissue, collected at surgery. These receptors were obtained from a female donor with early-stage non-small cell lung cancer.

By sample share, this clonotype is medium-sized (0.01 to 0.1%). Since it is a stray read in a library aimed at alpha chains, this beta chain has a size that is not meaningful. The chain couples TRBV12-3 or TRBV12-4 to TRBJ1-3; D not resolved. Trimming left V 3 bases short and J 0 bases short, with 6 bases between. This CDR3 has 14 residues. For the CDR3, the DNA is TGTGCCAGCAGTTTCGGCTTCTCTGGAAACACCATATATTTT. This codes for CASSFGFSGNTIYF.

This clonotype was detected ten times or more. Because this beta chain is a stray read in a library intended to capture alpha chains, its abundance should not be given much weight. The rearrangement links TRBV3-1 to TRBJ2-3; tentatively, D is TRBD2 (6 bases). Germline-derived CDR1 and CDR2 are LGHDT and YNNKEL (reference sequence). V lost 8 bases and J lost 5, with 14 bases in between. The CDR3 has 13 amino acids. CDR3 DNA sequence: TGTGCCAGCCGGCGACTAGTGGAAGATACGCAGTATTTT. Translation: CASRRLVEDTQYF.

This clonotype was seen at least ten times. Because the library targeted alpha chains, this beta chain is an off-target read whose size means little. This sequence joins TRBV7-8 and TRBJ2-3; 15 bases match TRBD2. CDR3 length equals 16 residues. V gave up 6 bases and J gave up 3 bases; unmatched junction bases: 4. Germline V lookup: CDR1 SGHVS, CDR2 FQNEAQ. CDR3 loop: CASRPGTSGGTDTQYF. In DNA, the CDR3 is TGTGCCAGCAGACCCGGGACTAGCGGGGGGACAGATACGCAGTATTTT.

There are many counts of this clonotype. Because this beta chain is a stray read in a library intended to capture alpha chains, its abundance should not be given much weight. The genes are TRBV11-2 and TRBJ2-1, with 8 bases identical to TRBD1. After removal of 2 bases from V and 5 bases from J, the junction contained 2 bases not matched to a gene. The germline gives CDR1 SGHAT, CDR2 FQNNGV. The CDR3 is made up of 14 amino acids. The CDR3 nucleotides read TGTGCCAGCAGCTTAAACAGGGGGAACAATGAGCAGTTCTTC. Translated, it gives CASSLNRGNNEQFF.

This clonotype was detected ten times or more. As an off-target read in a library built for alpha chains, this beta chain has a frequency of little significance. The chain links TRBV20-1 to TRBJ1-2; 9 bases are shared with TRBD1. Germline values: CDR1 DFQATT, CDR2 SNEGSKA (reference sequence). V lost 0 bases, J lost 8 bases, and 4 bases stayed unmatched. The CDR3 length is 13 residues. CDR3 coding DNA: TGCAGTGCTAGAGATCGGGACAGGGACGGCTACACCTTC. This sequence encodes CSARDRDRDGYTF.

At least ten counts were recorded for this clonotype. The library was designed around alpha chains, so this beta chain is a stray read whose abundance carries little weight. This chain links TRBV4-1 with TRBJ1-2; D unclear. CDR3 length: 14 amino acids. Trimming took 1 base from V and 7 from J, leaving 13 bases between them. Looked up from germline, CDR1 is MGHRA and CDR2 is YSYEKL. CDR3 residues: CASSQVLTGRGYTF. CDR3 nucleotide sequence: TGCGCCAGCAGCCAAGTTCTAACCGGACGTGGCTACACCTTC.

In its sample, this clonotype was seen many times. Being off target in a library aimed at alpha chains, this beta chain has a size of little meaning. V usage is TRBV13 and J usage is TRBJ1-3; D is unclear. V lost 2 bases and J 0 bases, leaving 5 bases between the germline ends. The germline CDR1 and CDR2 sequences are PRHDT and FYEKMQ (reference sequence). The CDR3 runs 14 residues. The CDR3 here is CASSLYYSGNTIYF. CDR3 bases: TGTGCCAGCAGCTTATACTACTCTGGAAACACCATATATTTT.

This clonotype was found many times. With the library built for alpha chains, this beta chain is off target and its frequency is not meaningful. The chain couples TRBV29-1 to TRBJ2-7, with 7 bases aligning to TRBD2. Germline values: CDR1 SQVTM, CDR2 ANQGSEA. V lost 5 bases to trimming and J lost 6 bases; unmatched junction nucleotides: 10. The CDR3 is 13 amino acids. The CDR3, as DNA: TGCAGCGTTTTGAGACCCACGGGGGGCGAGCAGTACTTC. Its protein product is CSVLRPTGGEQYF.

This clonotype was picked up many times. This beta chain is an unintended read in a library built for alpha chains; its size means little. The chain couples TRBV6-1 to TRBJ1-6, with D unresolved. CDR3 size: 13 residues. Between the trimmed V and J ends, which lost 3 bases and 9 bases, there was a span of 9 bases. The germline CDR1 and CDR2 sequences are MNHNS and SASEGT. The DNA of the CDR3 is TGTGCCAGCAGTGATGGGCGGACTTCACCCCTCCACTTT. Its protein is CASSDGRTSPLHF.

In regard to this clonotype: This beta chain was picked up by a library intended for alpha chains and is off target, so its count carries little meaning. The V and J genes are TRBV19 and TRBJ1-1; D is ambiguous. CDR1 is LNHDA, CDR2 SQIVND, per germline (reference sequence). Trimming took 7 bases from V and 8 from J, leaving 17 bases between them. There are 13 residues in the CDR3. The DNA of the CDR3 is TGTGCCAGTACCTCCCGGGAAGGGTTCGAAGCTTTCTTT. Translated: CASTSREGFEAFF.

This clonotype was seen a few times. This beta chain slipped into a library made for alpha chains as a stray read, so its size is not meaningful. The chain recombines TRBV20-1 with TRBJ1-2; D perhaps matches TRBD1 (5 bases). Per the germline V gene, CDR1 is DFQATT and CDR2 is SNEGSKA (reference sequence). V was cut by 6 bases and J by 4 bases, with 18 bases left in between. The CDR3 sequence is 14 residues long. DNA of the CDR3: TGCAGTGCCATACATACTCGGGGGATCTATGGCTACACCTTC. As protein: CSAIHTRGIYGYTF.

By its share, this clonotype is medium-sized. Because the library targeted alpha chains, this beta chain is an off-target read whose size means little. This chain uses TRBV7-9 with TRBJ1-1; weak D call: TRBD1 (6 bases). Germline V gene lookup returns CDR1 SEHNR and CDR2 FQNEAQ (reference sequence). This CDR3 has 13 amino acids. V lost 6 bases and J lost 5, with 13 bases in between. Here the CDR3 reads CASRLTGSTEAFF. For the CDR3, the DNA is TGTGCCAGCAGACTCACAGGGTCGACTGAAGCTTTCTTT.

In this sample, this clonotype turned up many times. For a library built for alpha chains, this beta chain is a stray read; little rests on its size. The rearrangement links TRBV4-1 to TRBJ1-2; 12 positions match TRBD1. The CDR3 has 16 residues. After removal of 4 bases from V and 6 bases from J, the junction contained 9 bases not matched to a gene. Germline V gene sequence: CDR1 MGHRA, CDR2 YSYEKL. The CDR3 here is CASSRIGTGGANGYTF. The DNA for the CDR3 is TGCGCCAGCAGCCGGATCGGGACAGGGGGCGCAAATGGCTACACCTTC.

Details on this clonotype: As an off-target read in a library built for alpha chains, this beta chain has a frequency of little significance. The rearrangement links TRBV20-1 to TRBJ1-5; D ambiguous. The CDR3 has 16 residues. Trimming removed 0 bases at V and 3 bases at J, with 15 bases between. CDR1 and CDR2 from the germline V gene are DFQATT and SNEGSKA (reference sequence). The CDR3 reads CSAREEARGLNQPQHF. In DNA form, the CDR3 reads TGCAGTGCTAGAGAGGAAGCCAGAGGGCTCAATCAGCCCCAGCATTTT.

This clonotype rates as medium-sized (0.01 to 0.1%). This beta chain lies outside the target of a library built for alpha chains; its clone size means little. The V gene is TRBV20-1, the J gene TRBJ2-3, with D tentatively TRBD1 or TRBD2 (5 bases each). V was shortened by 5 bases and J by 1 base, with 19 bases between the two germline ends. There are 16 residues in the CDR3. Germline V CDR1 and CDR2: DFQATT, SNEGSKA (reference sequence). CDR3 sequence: CSAEIGRGPGTDTQYF. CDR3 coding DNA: TGCAGTGCTGAAATAGGCCGGGGCCCTGGCACAGATACGCAGTATTTT.

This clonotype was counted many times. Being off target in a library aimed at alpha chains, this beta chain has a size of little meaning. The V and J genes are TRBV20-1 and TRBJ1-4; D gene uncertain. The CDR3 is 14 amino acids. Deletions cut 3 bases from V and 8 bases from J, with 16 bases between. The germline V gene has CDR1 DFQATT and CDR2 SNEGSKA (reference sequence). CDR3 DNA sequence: TGCAGTGCTAGCCAGGCCAATTTAGGGGAAAAACTGTTTTTT. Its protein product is CSASQANLGEKLFF.

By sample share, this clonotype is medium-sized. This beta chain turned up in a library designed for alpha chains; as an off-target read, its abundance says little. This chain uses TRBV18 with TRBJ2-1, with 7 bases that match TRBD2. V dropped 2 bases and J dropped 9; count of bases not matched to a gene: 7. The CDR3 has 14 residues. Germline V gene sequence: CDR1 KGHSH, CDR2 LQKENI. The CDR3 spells CASSPGGGETEQFF. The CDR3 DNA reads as TGTGCCAGCTCACCAGGGGGAGGGGAAACTGAGCAGTTCTTC.

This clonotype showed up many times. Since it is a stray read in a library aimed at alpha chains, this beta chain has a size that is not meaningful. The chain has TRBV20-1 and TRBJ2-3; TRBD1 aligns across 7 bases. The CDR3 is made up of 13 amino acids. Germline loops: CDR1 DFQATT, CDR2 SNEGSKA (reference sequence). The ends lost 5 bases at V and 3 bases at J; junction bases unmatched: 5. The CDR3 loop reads CSALDRETDTQYF. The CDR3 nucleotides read TGCAGTGCTCTCGACAGGGAAACAGATACGCAGTATTTT.

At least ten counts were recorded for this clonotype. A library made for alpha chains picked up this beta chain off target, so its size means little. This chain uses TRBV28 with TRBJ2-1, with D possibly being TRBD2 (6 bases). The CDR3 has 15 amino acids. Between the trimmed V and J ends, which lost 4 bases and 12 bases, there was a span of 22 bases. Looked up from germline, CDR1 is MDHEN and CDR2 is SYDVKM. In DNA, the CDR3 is TGTGCCAGCAGTTCCCCATCCCTGCGGGGCCCTAGGCAGTTCTTC. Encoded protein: CASSSPSLRGPRQFF.

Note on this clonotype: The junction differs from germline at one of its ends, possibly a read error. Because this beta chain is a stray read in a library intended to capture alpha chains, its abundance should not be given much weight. CDR3 protein: CASSSPGGEQYF. CDR3 DNA: TGTGCTAGCAGTTCGCCAGGGGGCGAGCAGTACTTC. The rearrangement uses TRBV7-7 and TRBJ2-7; 7 bases match TRBD1. The germline gives CDR1 SSHAT, CDR2 FNYEAQ (reference sequence). The CDR3 is made up of 12 amino acids.

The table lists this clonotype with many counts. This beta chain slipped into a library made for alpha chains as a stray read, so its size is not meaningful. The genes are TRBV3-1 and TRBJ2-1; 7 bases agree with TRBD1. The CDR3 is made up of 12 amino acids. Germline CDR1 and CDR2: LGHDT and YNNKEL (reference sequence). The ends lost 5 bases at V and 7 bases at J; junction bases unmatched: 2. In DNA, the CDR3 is TGTGCCAGCAGCAGACAGGGAAATGAGCAGTTCTTC. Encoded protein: CASSRQGNEQFF.

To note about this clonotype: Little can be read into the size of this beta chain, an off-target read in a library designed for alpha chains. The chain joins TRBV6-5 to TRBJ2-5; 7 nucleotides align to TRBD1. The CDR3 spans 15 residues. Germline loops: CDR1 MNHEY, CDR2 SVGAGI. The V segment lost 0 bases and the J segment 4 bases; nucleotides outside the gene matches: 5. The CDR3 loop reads CASSYSSGGGETQYF. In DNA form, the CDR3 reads TGTGCCAGCAGTTACTCGTCAGGGGGTGGAGAGACCCAGTACTTC.

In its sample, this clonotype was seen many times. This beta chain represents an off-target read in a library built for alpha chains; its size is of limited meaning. The CDR3 protein is CSARRDRGNEQFF. DNA of the CDR3: TGCAGTGCCCGGAGGGACAGGGGCAATGAGCAGTTCTTC. The chain employs TRBV20-1 and TRBJ2-1; 10 nucleotides align to TRBD1. V lost 6 bases, J lost 6 bases, and 5 bases stayed unmatched. Germline values: CDR1 DFQATT, CDR2 SNEGSKA (reference sequence). CDR3 size: 13 residues.

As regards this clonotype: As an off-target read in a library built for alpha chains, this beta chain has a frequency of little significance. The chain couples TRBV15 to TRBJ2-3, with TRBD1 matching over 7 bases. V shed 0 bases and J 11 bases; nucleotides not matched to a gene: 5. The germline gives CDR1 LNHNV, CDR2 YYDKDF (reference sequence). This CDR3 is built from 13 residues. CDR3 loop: CATSRDRQGGQYF. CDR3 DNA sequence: TGTGCCACCAGCAGAGACCGACAGGGCGGGCAGTATTTT.

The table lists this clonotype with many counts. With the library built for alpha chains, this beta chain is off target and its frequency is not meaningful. The CDR3 coding sequence is TGTGCCATCAGAGACACAGGGGTTTATAATTCACCCCTCCACTTT. Protein: CAIRDTGVYNSPLHF. The chain links TRBV10-3 to TRBJ1-6; 7 positions agree with TRBD1. The germline V gene encodes CDR1 ENHRY and CDR2 SYGVKD. The CDR3 length is 15 residues. The V segment lost 6 bases and the J segment 4 bases; nucleotides outside the gene matches: 6.

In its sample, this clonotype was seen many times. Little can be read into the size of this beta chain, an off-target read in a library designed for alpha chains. CDR3 nucleotide sequence: TGTGCCAGCAGCTTAGCGCGGGCTAGCGGTCCTAGCACAGATACGCAGTATTTT. Residues: CASSLARASGPSTDTQYF. The J gene is TRBJ2-3, the V gene TRBV7-9; 7 positions match TRBD2. Germline CDR1 is SEHNR and CDR2 is FQNEAQ (reference sequence). The V segment lost 0 bases and the J segment 0 bases; nucleotides outside the gene matches: 9. The CDR3 covers 18 residues.

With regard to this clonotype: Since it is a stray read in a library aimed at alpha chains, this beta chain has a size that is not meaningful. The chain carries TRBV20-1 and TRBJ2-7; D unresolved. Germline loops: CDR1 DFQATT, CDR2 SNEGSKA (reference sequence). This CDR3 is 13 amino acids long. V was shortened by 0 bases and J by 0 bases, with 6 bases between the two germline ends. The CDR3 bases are TGCAGTGCTAGAGATCTGGACTCCTACGAGCAGTACGTC. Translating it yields CSARDLDSYEQYV.